This is a list of T cell receptor beta chains from one sample in a study of blood T cell repertoires in COVID-19. Libraries were prepared by immunoSEQ multiplex PCR; TCRdb keeps only in-frame clonotypes and omits some of them. The repertoire holds approximately 180,000 clones, approximately 92% seen once, with under 3% in the top ten. The sequenced material came from PBMCs or T cells enriched from blood (not recorded which). These receptors came from a woman aged 40 to 55 with acute COVID-19. The CDR3 runs from the conserved cysteine through the conserved F or W. Fields, in order: J gene, V gene, clone size, D gene, CDR3 protein, CDR3 DNA. A D gene is named only where the DNA matches it firmly. Where a row states a size, it is once, few, many or the class of an expanded clone; other rows omit it.

TRBJ2-7	TRBV10-3	once	.	CAISESEVHEQYF	TGTGCCATCAGTGAGTCCGAGGTCCACGAGCAGTACTTC
TRBJ2-1	TRBV18	once	.	CASSPPLDTYNEQFF	TGTGCCAGCTCACCACCGCTGGACACCTACAATGAGCAGTTCTTC
TRBJ1-6	TRBV12-3/TRBV12-4	.	.	CASSLGRYPLHF	TGTGCCAGCAGTTTAGGCCGGTATCCCCTCCACTTT
TRBJ2-7	TRBV4-1	.	TRBD2	CASSQDPRLAGEVARGEQYF	TGCGCCAGCAGCCAAGATCCCCGACTAGCGGGAGAGGTTGCGCGCGGCGAGCAGTACTTC
TRBJ2-2	TRBV7-8	.	TRBD1	CASKRTGAETGELFF	TGTGCCAGCAAACGGACAGGGGCGGAAACCGGGGAGCTGTTTTTT
TRBJ2-3	TRBV5-1	once	TRBD1	CASSSGQGSTDTQYF	TGCGCCAGCAGCTCCGGACAGGGAAGCACAGATACGCAGTATTTT
TRBJ1-5	TRBV19	.	TRBD1	CASSTGQGKLLNQPQHF	TGTGCCAGTAGTACGGGACAGGGGAAATTATTGAATCAGCCCCAGCATTTT
TRBJ2-3	TRBV4-1	.	.	CASSQPMGATDTQYF	TGCGCCAGCAGCCAACCCATGGGGGCGACAGATACGCAGTATTTT
TRBJ2-4	TRBV6-6	once	.	CASSYSSGERIQYF	TGTGCCAGCAGTTACTCTTCGGGAGAACGCATTCAGTACTTC
TRBJ2-7	TRBV3-1/TRBV3-2	.	.	CASSQMSGSYEQYF	TGTGCCAGCAGCCAAATGTCGGGGTCCTACGAGCAGTACTTC
TRBJ2-2	TRBV2	.	.	CASSVGITGELFF	TGTGCCAGCAGTGTGGGCATTACCGGGGAGCTGTTTTTT
TRBJ2-5	TRBV19	.	.	CASSLNTQETQYF	TGTGCCAGTAGCTTGAACACCCAAGAGACCCAGTACTTC
TRBJ2-7	TRBV5-1	.	TRBD1	CASSYGTGGGQYF	TGCGCCAGCAGCTACGGGACAGGGGGTGGGCAGTACTTC
TRBJ2-2	TRBV5-4	.	.	CASSGDFGGTGELFF	TGTGCCAGCAGCGGGGACTTTGGAGGGACCGGGGAGCTGTTTTTT
TRBJ2-7	TRBV7-3	.	TRBD1	CASSPSGTGDEQYF	TGTGCCAGCAGTCCCTCCGGGACAGGGGACGAGCAGTACTTC
TRBJ2-7	TRBV3-1/TRBV3-2	.	TRBD2	CASSQEVPLTSGASYEQYF	TGTGCCAGCAGCCAAGAAGTCCCACTGACTAGCGGGGCGTCCTACGAGCAGTACTTC
TRBJ2-7	TRBV15	.	.	CATSRDQGGYEQYF	TGTGCCACCAGTAGGGATCAGGGAGGCTACGAGCAGTACTTC
TRBJ2-5	TRBV6-6	.	.	CASSRDFIETQYF	TGTGCCAGCAGTCGGGACTTCATCGAGACCCAGTACTTC
TRBJ2-3	TRBV6-5	once	.	CASSYSRDTPTDTQYF	TGTGCCAGCAGTTACTCCCGGGACACCCCCACAGATACGCAGTATTTT
TRBJ2-1	TRBV4-1	.	.	CASSQEGLGLSGESSYNEQFF	TGCGCCAGCAGCCAAGAAGGTTTAGGGCTGTCAGGGGAAAGCTCCTACAATGAGCAGTTCTTC
TRBJ1-5	TRBV2	.	.	CAISGSSNQPQHF	TGTGCCATTTCAGGGTCTAGCAATCAGCCCCAGCATTTT
TRBJ1-3	TRBV9	.	.	CASSGQGNTIYF	TGTGCCAGCAGCGGACAGGGAAACACCATATATTTT
TRBJ2-1	TRBV29-1	.	TRBD1	CSVTGQVNEQFF	TGCAGCGTTACTGGACAGGTCAATGAGCAGTTCTTC